This passage covers 23 T cell receptor beta chains from one sample sequenced in a study of blood T cell repertoires in COVID-19. Profiling relied on immunoSEQ multiplex PCR, and the TCRdb table lists in-frame clones only, not all of them. The data hold approximately 280,000 clones, with around 89% observed a single time. The sequenced sample consisted of peripheral blood. The origin of the receptors is a man aged 40-50 years with acute or convalescent COVID-19.

This chain links TRBV19 with TRBJ2-5, with 9 bases fitting TRBD1. The length of the CDR3 is 14 residues. V dropped 5 bases and J dropped 6; count of bases not matched to a gene: 7. Germline V gene lookup returns CDR1 LNHDA and CDR2 SQIVND (reference sequence). The CDR3 coding sequence is TGTGCCAGTAGTCCTTGGACAGGGGAGAAGACCCAGTACTTC. Residues: CASSPWTGEKTQYF.

V and J are TRBV5-1 and TRBJ2-7; 7 bases align to TRBD1. The CDR3 has 15 residues. V trimming: 4 bases; J trimming: 2 bases; junction bases outside the gene matches: 9. Germline values: CDR1 SGHRS, CDR2 YFSETQ. For the CDR3, the DNA is TGCGCCAGCAGCCTTGACGGGACAGTAGCCTACGAGCAGTACTTC. Its protein is CASSLDGTVAYEQYF.

The chain recombines TRBV6-6 with TRBJ2-7; 7 nucleotides line up with TRBD1. The V and J ends lost 4 bases and 4 bases, in that order; junction bases with no gene match: 4. Germline V CDR1 and CDR2: MNHNY, SVGAGI (reference sequence). There are 13 residues in the CDR3. CDR3 region: CASSWDSLYEQYF. CDR3 DNA: TGTGCCAGCAGTTGGGACAGCCTTTACGAGCAGTACTTC.

CDR3 loop: CATSRGYAYEQYF. The DNA of the CDR3 is TGTGCCACCAGTAGGGGTTACGCCTACGAGCAGTACTTC. The chain is built from TRBV24-1 and TRBJ2-7; tentative D call: TRBD1 (5 bases). V lost 6 bases to trimming and J lost 2 bases, with 10 bases between them. The CDR3 length is 13 residues. Germline assignment: CDR1 KGHDR and CDR2 SFDVKD.

The V and J genes are TRBV27 and TRBJ1-6; D may be TRBD1 (6 bases). This CDR3 has 13 amino acids. The germline V gene encodes CDR1 MNHEY and CDR2 SMNVEV (reference sequence). V gave up 6 bases and J gave up 7 bases, with 10 bases separating them. The CDR3 here is CASRTGYNSPLHF. Written as DNA, the CDR3 is TGTGCCAGCAGAACAGGGTACAATTCACCCCTCCACTTT.

The rearrangement links TRBV19 to TRBJ1-5; no reliable D call. This CDR3 region has 12 residues. Germline V gene sequence: CDR1 LNHDA, CDR2 SQIVND (reference sequence). Deletions cut 4 bases from V and 5 bases from J, with 6 bases between. The DNA of the CDR3 is TGTGCCAGTAGTAAAATAGATCAGCCCCAGCATTTT. This encodes CASSKIDQPQHF. Based on the CDR3 plus reference TRBV19 and TRBJ1-5, the full variable domain is DGGITQSPKYLFRKEGQNVTLSCEQNLNHDAMYWYRQDPGQGLRLIYYSQIVNDFQKGDIAEGYSVSREKKESFPLTVTSAQKNPTAFYLCASSKIDQPQHFGDGTRLSIL.

This chain uses TRBV7-8 with TRBJ2-3; a possible D gene is TRBD2 (7 bases). With 6 bases removed from V and 5 bases from J, the gap between germline ends came to 18 bases. Germline values: CDR1 SGHVS, CDR2 FQNEAQ. This CDR3 has 15 amino acids. CDR3 DNA: TGTGCCAGCAGACCGCGCGGGGGCCTTGGAGATACGCAGTATTTT. Protein product: CASRPRGGLGDTQYF.

The V and J genes are TRBV5-1 and TRBJ2-2, with D perhaps matching TRBD1 (5 bases). V was shortened by 3 bases and J by 4 bases, with 10 bases between the two germline ends. The CDR3 is 14 residues long. Germline CDR1 and CDR2: SGHRS and YFSETQ. Written as DNA, the CDR3 is TGCGCCAGCAGCTCCCACAGGTCCACCGGGGAGCTGTTTTTT. It codes for CASSSHRSTGELFF.

CDR3 region: CASSLVGGVDTQYF. CDR3 nucleotide sequence: TGTGCCAGCAGCTTGGTCGGGGGGGTGGATACGCAGTATTTT. V usage is TRBV5-5 and J usage is TRBJ2-3; TRBD2 agrees at 8 bases. Trimming took 0 bases from V and 6 from J; bases not matched to a gene: 3. Germline V gene lookup returns CDR1 SGHKS and CDR2 YYEKEE (reference sequence). This CDR3 spans 14 amino acids.

The chain uses TRBV24-1 and TRBJ1-1; 11 bases match TRBD1. The CDR3 has 15 residues. J gave up 4 bases and V 3 bases, and 3 bases lay outside the gene matches. Germline CDR1 is KGHDR and CDR2 is SFDVKD. The CDR3 loop reads CATSDTGQGATEAFF. The DNA for the CDR3 is TGTGCCACCAGTGATACCGGACAGGGGGCCACTGAAGCTTTCTTT.

This clone was detected only once. This chain joins TRBV5-8 and TRBJ2-4; possibly TRBD2 for D (6 bases). In germline, CDR1 is SGHTS, CDR2 YDEGEE. Trimming pared 0 bases from V and 8 bases from J, leaving 9 bases between. There are 13 residues in the CDR3. CDR3 nucleotide sequence: TGTGCCAGCAGCTTGGTTCGGGGGTACATTCAGTACTTC. It translates to CASSLVRGYIQYF.

V usage is TRBV7-3 and J usage is TRBJ1-2; D possibly corresponds to TRBD1 (6 bases). Deletions cut 5 bases from V and 2 bases from J, with 9 bases between. There are 13 residues in the CDR3. The germline CDR1 and CDR2 sequences are SGHTA and FQGTGA. The CDR3 region is CASSPDRNYGYTF. As DNA, the CDR3 is TGTGCCAGCAGCCCGGACAGAAACTATGGCTACACCTTC.

This rearrangement joins TRBV10-3 to TRBJ2-1; the match to TRBD2 covers 15 bases. V was pared by 3 bases and J by 4 bases, with 10 bases of the junction left unmatched. This CDR3 has 19 residues. CDR1 is ENHRY and CDR2 is SYGVKD in the germline V gene. The CDR3 DNA reads TGTGCCATCAGTGATCCGGGACTAGCGGGGGGCACACATTACAATGAGCAGTTCTTC. Amino acid sequence: CAISDPGLAGGTHYNEQFF.

The rearrangement joins TRBV20-1 to TRBJ2-7; the match to TRBD1 covers 8 bases. The CDR3 length is 13 residues. Germline V CDR1 and CDR2: DFQATT, SNEGSKA (reference sequence). V shed 3 bases and J 4 bases; nucleotides not matched to a gene: 5. CDR3 sequence reads: CSASPGGKYEQYF. The CDR3, as DNA: TGCAGTGCTAGTCCAGGGGGCAAGTACGAGCAGTACTTC.

The chain is built from TRBV3-1 (or the pseudogene TRBV3-2) and TRBJ1-1, with 8 bases aligning to TRBD1. Trimming at V came to 7 bases and at J to 3 bases, leaving 4 bases not matched to a gene. This CDR3 contains 13 residues. Germline V gene lookup returns CDR1 LGHDT and CDR2 YNNKEL (reference sequence). The CDR3 sequence: CASTLQGDTEAFF. CDR3 nucleotides: TGTGCCAGCACCTTACAGGGGGACACTGAAGCTTTCTTT.

The CDR3 DNA follows: TGTGCCAGCAGTGACATGCGGATCGAGCAGTACTTC. Translated, it gives CASSDMRIEQYF. This chain joins TRBV6-1 and TRBJ2-7; D is undetermined. Germline values: CDR1 MNHNS, CDR2 SASEGT. The CDR3 length is 12 residues. The V end was cut by 3 bases, the J end by 6 bases, with 9 bases between.

The rearrangement joins TRBV5-5 to TRBJ1-2, with 9 bases lining up with TRBD1. This CDR3 is 15 amino acids long. Trimming took 2 bases from V and 6 from J; bases not matched to a gene: 8. Germline V gives CDR1 SGHKS, CDR2 YYEKEE (reference sequence). CDR3 DNA: TGTGCCAGCAGCTTTGGGCGGGACAGGGCCCATGGCTACACCTTC. It yields the protein CASSFGRDRAHGYTF.

The V and J genes are TRBV10-1 and TRBJ1-6; D is perhaps TRBD1 (6 bases). CDR3 size: 13 residues. Trimming left V 6 bases short and J 7 bases short, with 10 bases between. The germline V gene has CDR1 WNHNN and CDR2 SYGVQD (reference sequence). CDR3 coding DNA: TGCGCCAGCAGCCTCGACAGGAATTCACCCCTCCACTTT. Translating it yields CASSLDRNSPLHF.

The rearrangement joins TRBV6-1 to TRBJ1-1; perhaps TRBD1 as D (6 bases). The CDR3 consists of 16 residues. V was cut by 1 base and J by 5 bases, with 17 bases left in between. The V gene's germline CDR1 is MNHNS and CDR2 SASEGT. CDR3 DNA: TGTGCCAGCAGTGAAGACAGGGTGGTCTCTAGAACTGAAGCTTTCTTT. As protein: CASSEDRVVSRTEAFF.

The chain couples TRBV12-3 or TRBV12-4 to TRBJ1-2, with TRBD1 matching 9 bases. The trim removed 5 bases at V and 8 bases at J, leaving 6 bases unmatched. The CDR3 has 13 amino acids. The CDR3 here is CASSIQGAGGYTF. The DNA for the CDR3 is TGTGCCAGCAGTATACAGGGGGCAGGGGGCTACACCTTC.

This clone was found once. The chain is built from TRBV5-5 and TRBJ1-2; 10 bases are a match to TRBD1. The germline gives CDR1 SGHKS, CDR2 YYEKEE (reference sequence). This CDR3 spans 17 amino acids. V was clipped by 0 bases and J by 4 bases; unmatched bases: 9. The CDR3 DNA reads TGTGCCAGCAGCTTGGAGGCGGGACAGGGGACAAGCTATGGCTACACCTTC. Translated, it gives CASSLEAGQGTSYGYTF.

The chain has TRBV6-5 and TRBJ2-3, with D uncertain. There are 14 residues in the CDR3. V was cut by 0 bases and J by 3 bases, with 7 bases left in between. Germline V CDR1 and CDR2: MNHEY, SVGAGI. Written as DNA, the CDR3 is TGTGCCAGCAGTTACTCCCGGGTTACAGATACGCAGTATTTT. Residues: CASSYSRVTDTQYF.

The chain couples TRBV4-1 to TRBJ2-7, with a possible D match to TRBD1 (6 bases). V dropped 2 bases and J dropped 3 bases, with 14 bases sitting between them. CDR1 MGHRA and CDR2 YSYEKL come from the germline V gene. This CDR3 has 15 amino acids. CDR3: CASSQMLQGLYEQYF. CDR3 DNA: TGCGCCAGCAGCCAAATGCTACAGGGCCTCTACGAGCAGTACTTC.